These 30 T cell receptor beta chains came from one sample sequenced in a study of T cells in Graves' hyperthyroidism and ophthalmopathy. The TCR beta CDR3 regions underwent amplification using RNA transcripts as the source. HTBI primers drove first-round RT-PCR of the TCR CDR3. TCRdb passed the multiplex PCR reads through MiXCR, listing each CDR3 protein once. Counted here are 560,000 or so distinct CDR3 sequences, just under 20% occurring once; the ten biggest clones make up roughly 50%. The specimen was blood. The receptors shown here come from a man aged 35-49 years with Graves' ophthalmopathy.

This sequence joins TRBV5-4 and TRBJ2-1, with no clear D. Trimming cost V 4 bases and J 5 bases, with 13 bases left between them. Germline values: CDR1 SGHNT, CDR2 YYREEE (reference sequence). The CDR3 is made up of 14 amino acids. The CDR3 region is CASSAQASHNEQFF. DNA of the CDR3: TGTGCCAGCAGCGCCCAGGCATCCCACAATGAGCAGTTCTTC.

This chain uses TRBV18 with TRBJ2-1; D assignment may be TRBD1 or TRBD2 (5 bases each). Germline V CDR1 and CDR2: KGHSH, LQKENI. The CDR3 is made up of 16 amino acids. With 9 bases removed from V and 0 bases from J, the gap between germline ends came to 18 bases. CDR3 nucleotide sequence: TGTGCCAGTCTCCACGCATGGGGGAGCTCCTACAATGAGCAGTTCTTC. Translated, it gives CASLHAWGSSYNEQFF.

V gene TRBV3-1 combines with J gene TRBJ2-7; TRBD2 agrees at 8 bases. Germline V gives CDR1 LGHDT, CDR2 YNNKEL (reference sequence). CDR3 length: 16 amino acids. Trimming removed 0 bases from V and 5 bases from J; junction bases left unmatched: 9. CDR3 protein: CASSQDRAGGRNEQYF. The CDR3 DNA sequence: TGTGCCAGCAGCCAAGATCGGGCGGGGGGCAGAAACGAGCAGTACTTC.

This clonotype was found many times. This chain links TRBV6-2 or TRBV6-3 with TRBJ2-7; maybe TRBD1 (6 bases). V was shortened by 8 bases and J by 2 bases, with 16 bases between the two germline ends. CDR3 length equals 14 residues. Germline lookup yields CDR1 MNHEY and CDR2 SVGEGT. DNA for the CDR3: TGTGCCAGCGCCAGGGGCTCTTCCACCTACGAGCAGTACTTC. Residues: CASARGSSTYEQYF.

This clonotype has ten or more counts. The chain couples TRBV7-8 to TRBJ2-2; 10 bases map to TRBD2. Germline trimming cut 5 bases from V and 4 bases from J; bases unmatched to any gene: 7. The CDR3 runs 16 residues. Germline V gives CDR1 SGHVS, CDR2 FQNEAQ. This CDR3 reads CASSPPLAGATGELFF. The CDR3 nucleotides are TGTGCCAGCAGCCCACCGCTAGCGGGGGCCACCGGGGAGCTGTTTTTT. Full variable domain (rest looked up from reference TRBV7-8 and TRBJ2-2): GAGVSQSPRYKVAKRGQDVALRCDPISGHVSLFWYQQALGQGPEFLTYFQNEAQLDKSGLPSDRFFAERPEGSVSTLKIQRTQQEDSAVYLCASSPPLAGATGELFFGEGSRLTVL.

This clonotype has a handful of counts. The chain joins TRBV7-3 to TRBJ2-3, with 8 bases fitting TRBD1. Germline CDR1 and CDR2: SGHTA and FQGTGA. The CDR3 is 15 residues long. Losses at the gene ends were 1 base for V and 2 bases for J; bases not matched to a gene: 2. The chain's CDR3 is CASSLRDRFTDTQYF. CDR3 sequence (DNA): TGTGCCAGCAGCTTAAGGGACAGGTTCACAGATACGCAGTATTTT. The full variable domain, rest sourced from reference TRBV7-3 and TRBJ2-3, is GAGVSQTPSNKVTEKGKYVELRCDPISGHTALYWYRQSLGQGPEFLIYFQGTGAADDSGLPNDRFFAVRPEGSVSTLKIQRTERGDSAVYLCASSLRDRFTDTQYFGPGTRLTVL.

The chain couples TRBV27 to TRBJ2-7; 8 bases are shared with TRBD1. Unmatched junction bases numbered 9, after V lost 6 bases and J lost 2 bases. Per the germline V gene, CDR1 is MNHEY and CDR2 is SMNVEV (reference sequence). This CDR3 is built from 15 residues. CDR3 coding DNA: TGTGCCAGCAGCCTGACAGGGGATCCCCCCTACGAGCAGTACTTC. This sequence encodes CASSLTGDPPYEQYF.

The rearrangement links TRBV6-2 or TRBV6-3 to TRBJ2-1, with 15 bases lining up with TRBD2. The ends lost 5 bases at V and 7 bases at J; junction bases unmatched: 9. CDR1 and CDR2 from the germline V gene are MNHEY and SVGEGT. The CDR3 is 17 residues long. The CDR3, as DNA: TGTGCCAGCAGTCAACCGGGGACTAGCGGGAGGAGGAATGAGCAGTTCTTC. Residues: CASSQPGTSGRRNEQFF.

This clonotype was seen at least ten times. The chain is built from TRBV14 and TRBJ2-7; D remains ambiguous. The germline CDR1 and CDR2 sequences are SGHDN and FVKESK. CDR3 length equals 13 residues. Trimming stripped 3 bases from V and 4 bases from J, with 10 bases between. CDR3 sequence (DNA): TGTGCCAGCAGCCACGTACGTGAGTACGAGCAGTACTTC. This encodes CASSHVREYEQYF.

V and J are TRBV29-1 and TRBJ1-3, with D possibly being TRBD1 (5 bases). With 1 base removed from V and 0 bases from J, the gap between germline ends came to 13 bases. The CDR3 is made up of 16 amino acids. Per germline, CDR1 SQVTM and CDR2 ANQGSEA. In nucleotides, the CDR3 is TGCAGCGTTGAAGGAGCCACGGGACTCTCTGGAAACACCATATATTTT. Translated: CSVEGATGLSGNTIYF.

This clonotype was recorded many times. The chain recombines TRBV3-1 with TRBJ2-7; D might be TRBD1 (6 bases). The CDR3 runs to 14 residues. The germline V gene encodes CDR1 LGHDT and CDR2 YNNKEL (reference sequence). With 2 bases removed from V and 0 bases from J, the gap between germline ends came to 8 bases. The chain's CDR3 is CASSQSGASYEQYF. The CDR3, as DNA: TGTGCCAGCAGCCAATCAGGGGCCTCCTACGAGCAGTACTTC.

This clonotype was detected a few times. The V gene is TRBV13, the J gene TRBJ1-2; TRBD1 agrees at 8 bases. CDR3 length: 13 residues. Per the germline V gene, CDR1 is PRHDT and CDR2 is FYEKMQ (reference sequence). V was clipped by 4 bases and J by 8 bases; unmatched bases: 6. CDR3 bases: TGTGCCAGCAGCTCGAGGACAGGGAAAGGCTACACCTTC. It is translated as CASSSRTGKGYTF.

Of note for this clonotype: This CDR3 fails to terminate in the conserved phenylalanine or tryptophan, so it likely reflects a read error. The chain carries TRBV20-1 and TRBJ2-1; 8 bases agree with TRBD2. CDR1 is DFQATT and CDR2 is SNEGSKA in the germline V gene (reference sequence). This CDR3 comprises 13 residues. The CDR3 here is CGCSGRSYNEQFL. The DNA for the CDR3 is TGCGGTTGCAGCGGGAGATCCTACAATGAGCAGTTCCTC.

Concerning this clonotype itself: A read error is possible here, since a much larger clone lies one base away. The chain joins TRBV7-2 to TRBJ2-5; 8 bases line up with TRBD2. Germline V CDR1 and CDR2: SGHTA, FQGNSA. The V segment lost 8 bases and the J segment 9 bases; nucleotides outside the gene matches: 17. The length of the CDR3 is 15 residues. The CDR3 region is CASGTSGPAEAAQYF. Written as DNA, the CDR3 is TGTGCCAGCGGTACTAGCGGACCCGCCGAGGCGGCCCAGTACTTC.

The J gene is TRBJ1-1, the V gene TRBV4-3, with 8 bases that match TRBD1. CDR1 and CDR2 (germline): LGHNA, YSLEER. V trimming: 3 bases; J trimming: 4 bases; junction bases outside the gene matches: 7. The CDR3 has 15 residues. The CDR3 loop is CASSQDRAGSTEAFF. The CDR3 coding sequence is TGCGCCAGCAGCCAGGACAGGGCTGGGAGCACTGAAGCTTTCTTT.

The chain couples TRBV10-2 to TRBJ1-2; no clear D gene. This CDR3 region has 11 residues. V lost 11 bases and J lost 6, with 13 bases in between. Germline V lookup: CDR1 WSHSY, CDR2 SAAADI. The CDR3 here is CACGEGHGYTF. The CDR3 coding sequence is TGCGCCTGTGGAGAGGGTCATGGCTACACCTTC.

The chain is built from TRBV20-1 and TRBJ2-1; 12 bases match TRBD2. The V segment lost 3 bases and the J segment 7 bases; nucleotides outside the gene matches: 7. The V gene's germline CDR1 is DFQATT and CDR2 SNEGSKA (reference sequence). This CDR3 contains 15 residues. The CDR3 loop is CSASLTSGGGNEQFF. The CDR3 DNA is TGCAGTGCTAGCCTGACTAGCGGGGGTGGTAATGAGCAGTTCTTC.

The chain carries TRBV6-5 and TRBJ2-5; D perhaps matches TRBD2 (6 bases). The V gene's germline CDR1 is MNHEY and CDR2 SVGAGI. Trimming cost V 0 bases and J 4 bases, with 6 bases left between them. This CDR3 has 13 residues. DNA for the CDR3: TGTGCCAGCAGTTACTCGGAGGGAGAGACCCAGTACTTC. This sequence encodes CASSYSEGETQYF.

The genes are TRBV2 and TRBJ2-1; TRBD2 agrees at 7 bases. The J segment lost 7 bases and the V segment lost 6 bases, leaving 6 bases of the junction unmatched. The CDR3 spans 13 residues. The germline V gene has CDR1 SNHLY and CDR2 FYNNEI. The chain's CDR3 is CASRREGLNEQFF. In DNA form, the CDR3 reads TGTGCCAGCAGGAGGGAGGGGCTTAATGAGCAGTTCTTC.

This sequence joins TRBV5-1 and TRBJ2-1; 11 bases are shared with TRBD2. This CDR3 comprises 17 residues. The germline CDR1 and CDR2 sequences are SGHRS and YFSETQ. After removal of 4 bases from V and 4 bases from J, the junction contained 10 bases not matched to a gene. The DNA of the CDR3 is TGCGCCAGCAGCCGGAGTAATAGCGGGAGGGCATACAATGAGCAGTTCTTC. Its translation: CASSRSNSGRAYNEQFF.

The rearrangement links TRBV5-6 to TRBJ2-5, with 10 bases lining up with TRBD2. The CDR3 runs 16 residues. V trimming: 4 bases; J trimming: 2 bases; junction bases outside the gene matches: 8. CDR1 and CDR2 (germline): SGHDT, YYEEEE. CDR3 coding DNA: TGTGCCAGCAGCCCTACTAGCGGGGAGCCTCAAGAGACCCAGTACTTC. Translation: CASSPTSGEPQETQYF.

This clonotype was counted only a few times. This sequence joins TRBV27 and TRBJ2-1; tentatively, D is TRBD1 (5 bases). Trimming pared 2 bases from V and 5 bases from J, leaving 7 bases between. There are 13 residues in the CDR3. Per germline, CDR1 MNHEY and CDR2 SMNVEV (reference sequence). The CDR3 sequence is CASSLQGDNEQFF. The DNA of the CDR3 is TGTGCCAGCAGTTTACAGGGTGACAATGAGCAGTTCTTC.

In its sample, this clonotype was seen a few times. V usage is TRBV28 and J usage is TRBJ2-3, with 8 bases fitting TRBD1. The J segment lost 3 bases and the V segment lost 1 base, leaving 3 bases of the junction unmatched. Germline CDR1 and CDR2: MDHEN and SYDVKM. This CDR3 comprises 15 residues. The CDR3 sequence is CASSLSQGATDTQYF. The CDR3 DNA is TGTGCCAGCAGTTTATCGCAGGGGGCAACAGATACGCAGTATTTT.

In this sample, this clonotype turned up a few times. The chain joins TRBV7-2 to TRBJ2-1; TRBD2 agrees at 12 bases. Germline values: CDR1 SGHTA, CDR2 FQGNSA. The CDR3 contains 18 residues. Trimming took 4 bases from V and 3 from J; bases not matched to a gene: 10. CDR3 DNA: TGTGCCAGCAGCTCTAGGGGAAGACTAGCGGGAGTCTACAATGAGCAGTTCTTC. This translates into CASSSRGRLAGVYNEQFF. The full variable domain, completed using reference TRBV7-2 and TRBJ2-1, is GAGVSQSPSNKVTEKGKDVELRCDPISGHTALYWYRQSLGQGLEFLIYFQGNSAPDKSGLPSDRFSAERTGGSVSTLTIQRTQQEDSAVYLCASSSRGRLAGVYNEQFFGPGTRLTVL.

J is TRBJ2-1 and V is TRBV9, with 12 bases fitting TRBD2. This CDR3 has 16 residues. CDR1 is SGDLS, CDR2 YYNGEE, per germline. With V trimmed by 4 bases and J by 10 bases, 12 bases remained unmatched. CDR3 amino acids: CASSPGASGRAVEQFF. CDR3 sequence (DNA): TGTGCCAGCAGCCCTGGGGCTAGCGGGAGGGCAGTAGAGCAGTTCTTC. Complete variable domain (other parts from reference TRBV9 and TRBJ2-1): DSGVTQTPKHLITATGQRVTLRCSPRSGDLSVYWYQQSLDQGLQFLIQYYNGEERAKGNILERFSAQQFPDLHSELNLSSLELGDSALYFCASSPGASGRAVEQFFGPGTRLTVL.

Remarks on this clonotype: A much larger clone lies one base from this, so it may be a read error. The chain couples TRBV12-3 or TRBV12-4 to TRBJ2-7; the D gene is possibly TRBD1 (6 bases). This CDR3 region has 15 residues. V lost 4 bases and J lost 3, with 16 bases in between. The chain's CDR3 is CASSYGRGYDYEQYF. The CDR3 DNA reads TGTGCCAGCAGTTACGGCAGGGGTTACGACTACGAGCAGTACTTC.

The chain has TRBV3-1 and TRBJ1-4; D may be TRBD1 (6 bases). CDR1 LGHDT and CDR2 YNNKEL come from the germline V gene (reference sequence). V was shortened by 4 bases and J by 6 bases, with 21 bases between the two germline ends. The CDR3 covers 17 residues. The CDR3 loop is CASSLTLYRARDEKLFF. The CDR3 coding sequence is TGTGCCAGCAGCCTAACCCTGTACAGGGCTAGAGATGAAAAACTGTTTTTT.

This clonotype has at least ten counts. The chain links TRBV7-2 to TRBJ2-7, with D possibly TRBD2 on 5 matching bases. This CDR3 is built from 14 residues. V shed 0 bases and J shed 5 bases, with 11 bases lying between them. Germline CDR1 reads SGHTA; CDR2 reads FQGNSA. CDR3 coding DNA: TGTGCCAGCAGCTTAGCGTCAGTAGCGCACGAGCAGTACTTC. Its protein product is CASSLASVAHEQYF.

This clonotype has just a few counts. The chain uses TRBV7-3 and TRBJ2-6; D not certain. Germline V lookup: CDR1 SGHTA, CDR2 FQGTGA. There are 16 residues in the CDR3. Deletions cut 2 bases from V and 0 bases from J, with 8 bases between. CDR3 sequence: CASSLRLLSGANVLTF. The CDR3 bases are TGTGCCAGCAGCTTACGACTCCTCTCTGGGGCCAACGTCCTGACTTTC.

This clonotype was detected only a few times. V and J are TRBV20-1 and TRBJ1-5, with TRBD1 matching 9 bases. V gave up 3 bases and J gave up 0 bases; unmatched junction bases: 18. The V gene's germline CDR1 is DFQATT and CDR2 SNEGSKA (reference sequence). This CDR3 is built from 20 residues. CDR3 nucleotides: TGCAGTGCTAGCACCCATTGGGGACAGGGAGGGGAATATAGCAATCAGCCCCAGCATTTT. Its protein product is CSASTHWGQGGEYSNQPQHF.